A single sample gave rise to the 32 T cell receptor beta chains below, sequenced in a study of blood T cells in healthy people across ages. Sample-barcoded 5' priming and a J-beta primer mix drove a second PCR of 7 to 11 cycles. TCRdb fed the 5' RACE reads into MiXCR, producing one record per CDR3 protein. The sample includes about 780,000 distinct CDR3 sequences, 20% to 30% of them seen just once. The sample also formed part of further work on T cells of mothers and their children.

Specimen: blood. The source of these receptors is a boy aged 5-17 years in good health.

This chain connects TRBV6-5 to TRBJ2-5, with 11 nucleotides matching TRBD1. With V trimmed by 7 bases and J by 1 base, 5 bases remained unmatched. CDR1 is MNHEY, CDR2 SVGAGI, per germline. This CDR3 has 15 amino acids. The CDR3 here is CASTKDRGRQETQYF. The CDR3 DNA follows: TGTGCCAGCACCAAGGACAGGGGGCGCCAAGAGACCCAGTACTTC.

This clonotype has just a few counts. The chain is built from TRBV20-1 and TRBJ2-5; 7 positions match TRBD2. Germline CDR1 reads DFQATT; CDR2 reads SNEGSKA (reference sequence). V gave up 6 bases and J gave up 5 bases; unmatched junction bases: 9. This CDR3 spans 13 amino acids. CDR3 coding DNA: TGCAGTGCCCGACCGACTAGCTGGGAGACCCAGTACTTC. It translates to CSARPTSWETQYF.

The rearrangement joins TRBV5-5 to TRBJ2-2; TRBD2 agrees at 10 bases. CDR3 length equals 15 residues. The junction had 4 bases not matched to a gene; V was cut back by 2 bases and J by 6 bases. The germline V gene has CDR1 SGHKS and CDR2 YYEKEE (reference sequence). In nucleotides, the CDR3 is TGTGCCAGCAGCTTTAGCGGGGGGCAAGCCGGGGAGCTGTTTTTT. This sequence encodes CASSFSGGQAGELFF.

CDR3 coding DNA: TGTGCCAGCAGTGATTACGGCCCGAACACTGAAGCTTTCTTT. Its protein product is CASSDYGPNTEAFF. This chain connects TRBV2 to TRBJ1-1; no definite D call. V was cut by 3 bases and J by 1 base, with 9 bases left in between. The length of the CDR3 is 14 residues. Per germline, CDR1 SNHLY and CDR2 FYNNEI.

The rearrangement joins TRBV7-2 to TRBJ2-7; 10 nucleotides agree with TRBD2. Trimming at V came to 2 bases and at J to 5 bases, leaving 12 bases not matched to a gene. Germline CDR1 is SGHTA and CDR2 is FQGNSA. This CDR3 is 17 amino acids long. The CDR3 DNA reads as TGTGCCAGCAGCTTATCGATAGCGGGGGGATCCCCCCACGAGCAGTACTTC. Translation: CASSLSIAGGSPHEQYF.

Worth noting for this clonotype: The junction and the germline gene differ at one end; a read error may be behind it. The J gene is TRBJ1-1, the V gene TRBV9; tentative D call: TRBD1 (6 bases). The CDR3 loop spans 14 amino acids. The germline gives CDR1 SGDLS, CDR2 YYNGEE. For the CDR3, the DNA is TGTGCCAGCAGCCCGTGGGGGCTGGTCACTGAAGCCTTCTTT. Amino acids: CASSPWGLVTEAFF.

This clonotype was seen only a few times. This chain joins TRBV6-2 or TRBV6-3 and TRBJ1-2, with 7 nucleotides matching TRBD1. V gave up 8 bases and J gave up 1 base; unmatched junction bases: 10. Germline CDR1 MNHEY, CDR2 SVGEGT. This CDR3 region has 15 residues. DNA of the CDR3: TGTGCCAGCGAGCAGGGGGAGACTCTTAACTATGGCTACACCTTC. This translates into CASEQGETLNYGYTF.

This clonotype was observed a few times. The genes are TRBV25-1 and TRBJ2-3; D possibly uses TRBD1 or TRBD2 (6 bases each). V lost 2 bases to trimming and J lost 4 bases, with 13 bases between them. The CDR3 covers 15 residues. Looked up from germline, CDR1 is MGHDK and CDR2 is SYGVNS. The CDR3 reads CASSEDKGEADTQYF. The CDR3 DNA reads TGTGCCAGCAGTGAAGATAAGGGGGAGGCAGATACGCAGTATTTT.

J is TRBJ2-5 and V is TRBV2, with 7 bases identical to TRBD2. This CDR3 region has 15 residues. Germline V gene data show CDR1 as SNHLY and CDR2 as FYNNEI. Losses at the gene ends were 1 base for V and 5 bases for J; bases not matched to a gene: 7. CDR3 coding DNA: TGTGCCAGCAGTGAAGAAGGGAGGGGCTGGGAGACCCAGTACTTC. As protein: CASSEEGRGWETQYF. The full variable domain, rest sourced from reference TRBV2 and TRBJ2-5, is EPEVTQTPSHQVTQMGQEVILRCVPISNHLYFYWYRQILGQKVEFLVSFYNNEISEKSEIFDDQFSVERPDGSNFTLKIRSTKLEDSAMYFCASSEEGRGWETQYFGPGTRLLVL.

This clonotype was seen a few times. V and J are TRBV12-3 or TRBV12-4 and TRBJ1-2, with 7 bases lining up with TRBD1. Unmatched junction bases numbered 10, after V lost 7 bases and J lost 5 bases. The CDR3 covers 14 residues. The CDR3 DNA sequence: TGTGCCAGCACCTTCGGGGGACAGACGTATGGCTACACCTTC. Amino acids: CASTFGGQTYGYTF.

V usage is TRBV30 and J usage is TRBJ1-1; TRBD1 is a possible D gene (5 bases). Germline CDR1 and CDR2: GTSNPN and SVGIG (reference sequence). The CDR3 runs to 13 residues. Trimming cost V 5 bases and J 10 bases, with 20 bases left between them. CDR3 sequence reads: CAWGSVPPRGAFF. The CDR3 nucleotides read TGTGCCTGGGGATCGGTCCCTCCTAGGGGAGCTTTCTTT.

Ten or more counts support this clonotype. The chain is built from TRBV3-1 and TRBJ2-6; D may be TRBD1 or TRBD2 (5 bases each). This CDR3 contains 16 residues. Between the trimmed V and J ends, which lost 0 bases and 0 bases, there was a span of 6 bases. The germline V gene encodes CDR1 LGHDT and CDR2 YNNKEL (reference sequence). The CDR3 nucleotides are TGTGCCAGCAGCCAAGATGGGGGCTCTGGGGCCAACGTCCTGACTTTC. Protein sequence: CASSQDGGSGANVLTF.

V is TRBV18 and J is TRBJ1-5; tentative D call: TRBD1 (5 bases). Germline V lookup: CDR1 KGHSH, CDR2 LQKENI. The length of the CDR3 is 13 residues. Trimming removed 3 bases at V and 6 bases at J, with 9 bases between. The CDR3: CASSPGESQPQHF. DNA of the CDR3: TGTGCCAGCTCACCGGGGGAATCTCAGCCCCAGCATTTT.

This clonotype was detected only a few times. The chain has TRBV6-5 and TRBJ2-1; TRBD2 matches 7 bases. The CDR3 totals 14 residues. Germline V CDR1 and CDR2: MNHEY, SVGAGI. V was pared by 5 bases and J by 6 bases, with 7 bases of the junction left unmatched. The CDR3 sequence is CASSPTREVNEQFF. In DNA, the CDR3 is TGTGCCAGCAGTCCGACCCGGGAGGTCAATGAGCAGTTCTTC.

For the CDR3, the DNA is TGTGCCAGCAGCTTAGCTGGTCGAAACCAGTACTTC. This codes for CASSLAGRNQYF. J is TRBJ2-5 and V is TRBV7-6; D unclear. Deletions cut 0 bases from V and 10 bases from J, with 9 bases between. Germline CDR1 is SGHVS and CDR2 is FNYEAQ. This CDR3 has 12 residues.

V and J are TRBV5-5 and TRBJ1-4; a possible D gene is TRBD1 (6 bases). The germline gives CDR1 SGHKS, CDR2 YYEKEE (reference sequence). This CDR3 comprises 12 residues. Trimming removed 4 bases from V and 13 bases from J, with 14 bases in between. CDR3 loop: CASSLEGGGLFF. The CDR3 bases are TGTGCCAGCAGCCTCGAGGGGGGTGGACTGTTTTTT.

This clonotype has a handful of counts. The chain couples TRBV11-2 to TRBJ2-7; D remains ambiguous. Trimming shortened V by 5 bases and J by 1 base, and 18 bases separated the two germline ends. The CDR3 covers 16 residues. Germline loops: CDR1 SGHAT, CDR2 FQNNGV. The CDR3 is CASSPLGRSGSYEQYF. CDR3 DNA sequence: TGTGCCAGCAGCCCCCTTGGACGGTCGGGTTCCTACGAGCAGTACTTC.

This clonotype showed up just a few times. The chain has TRBV6-5 and TRBJ1-1; no clear D. This CDR3 has 14 amino acids. V was cut by 2 bases and J by 4 bases, with 11 bases left in between. Germline-derived CDR1 and CDR2 are MNHEY and SVGAGI. The CDR3 DNA follows: TGTGCCAGCAGTTACGGTGTGAGGGCCACTGAAGCTTTCTTT. This encodes CASSYGVRATEAFF.

The genes are TRBV20-1 and TRBJ2-3; 10 positions agree with TRBD2. This CDR3 region has 15 residues. The germline V gene encodes CDR1 DFQATT and CDR2 SNEGSKA (reference sequence). Trimming at V came to 4 bases and at J to 6 bases, leaving 10 bases not matched to a gene. The CDR3 DNA sequence: TGCAGTGCTAATCTGGCTAGCGGGAGTCCGGATACGCAGTATTTT. Its protein product is CSANLASGSPDTQYF.

This clonotype was counted between two and nine times. This chain connects TRBV2 to TRBJ2-5; no clear D. Germline assignment: CDR1 SNHLY and CDR2 FYNNEI. The CDR3 runs 13 residues. V lost 7 bases to trimming and J lost 1 base, with 10 bases between them. The CDR3 region is CASTPPSQETQYF. Written as DNA, the CDR3 is TGTGCCAGCACCCCGCCCTCCCAAGAGACCCAGTACTTC.

The V call is TRBV25-1, the J call TRBJ1-4; D is perhaps TRBD1 (5 bases). V was shortened by 4 bases and J by 6 bases, with 15 bases between the two germline ends. The CDR3 sequence is 15 residues long. From germline, CDR1 is MGHDK and CDR2 SYGVNS. Written as DNA, the CDR3 is TGTGCCAGCAGTGCCACATCCGGGACGGATGAAAAACTGTTTTTT. Translated: CASSATSGTDEKLFF. Supplemented by reference TRBV25-1 and TRBJ1-4, the full variable domain reads EADIYQTPRYLVIGTGKKITLECSQTMGHDKMYWYQQDPGMELHLIHYSYGVNSTEKGDLSSESTVSRIRTEHFPLTLESARPSHTSQYLCASSATSGTDEKLFFGSGTQLSVL.

The chain combines TRBV20-1 with TRBJ2-1; 7 bases are a match to TRBD2. V trimming: 3 bases; J trimming: 0 bases; junction bases outside the gene matches: 8. The germline V gene has CDR1 DFQATT and CDR2 SNEGSKA (reference sequence). The CDR3 loop spans 16 amino acids. CDR3 nucleotide sequence: TGCAGTGCTAGGACATTGAGCGGGAACTCCTACAATGAGCAGTTCTTC. Residues: CSARTLSGNSYNEQFF.

V and J are TRBV9 and TRBJ1-2; 10 bases match TRBD1. CDR1 is SGDLS and CDR2 is YYNGEE in the germline V gene. V lost 0 bases and J lost 2; bases outside the gene matches: 1. The CDR3 spans 15 residues. CDR3 protein: CASSVEGQGNYGYTF. CDR3 nucleotides: TGTGCCAGCAGCGTAGAGGGACAGGGGAACTATGGCTACACCTTC.

The chain has TRBV5-1 and TRBJ1-1, with 7 bases fitting TRBD1. Per germline, CDR1 SGHRS and CDR2 YFSETQ. The ends lost 4 bases at V and 2 bases at J; junction bases unmatched: 5. The CDR3 has 14 residues. The CDR3 DNA reads TGCGCCAGCAGCGCCGGGACAGTTAACACTGAAGCTTTCTTT. Its translation: CASSAGTVNTEAFF.

CDR3 DNA: TGTGCCAGCAGCGGTAGCGGGGCGGGGGGGACAAAAAACATTCAGTACTTC. It translates to CASSGSGAGGTKNIQYF. The genes are TRBV28 and TRBJ2-4, with 9 bases matching TRBD2. The CDR3 length is 17 residues. CDR1 is MDHEN, CDR2 SYDVKM, per germline. The V gene end was trimmed by 6 bases and the J gene end by 4 bases; junction bases not matched to a gene: 13.

There are a few counts of this clonotype. The chain recombines TRBV7-2 with TRBJ2-6; D gene unclear. CDR1 is SGHTA, CDR2 FQGNSA, per germline. The V and J ends lost 1 base and 3 bases respectively, with 4 bases between them. The CDR3 spans 14 residues. The CDR3: CASSLVGGANVLTF. As DNA, the CDR3 is TGTGCCAGCAGCTTAGTGGGTGGGGCCAACGTCCTGACTTTC.

The J gene is TRBJ1-6, the V gene TRBV7-9, with TRBD1 as a possible D gene (6 bases). V gave up 5 bases and J gave up 10 bases, with 18 bases separating them. The CDR3 consists of 15 residues. Looked up from germline, CDR1 is SEHNR and CDR2 is FQNEAQ (reference sequence). CDR3: CASSKEQGQESPLHF. CDR3 nucleotides: TGTGCCAGCAGCAAAGAACAGGGTCAGGAGTCACCCCTCCACTTT.

This clonotype turned up a few times. V is TRBV5-1 and J is TRBJ2-5; 13 bases line up with TRBD2. This CDR3 has 17 residues. Germline loops: CDR1 SGHRS, CDR2 YFSETQ. With 3 bases clipped from V and 5 bases from J, the junction kept 10 bases outside the gene matches. The CDR3 sequence is CASSSGLAGSKGETQYF. As DNA, the CDR3 is TGCGCCAGCAGCTCGGGACTAGCGGGGTCCAAGGGGGAGACCCAGTACTTC.

The V gene is TRBV30, the J gene TRBJ2-5, with 7 bases aligning to TRBD2. Looked up from germline, CDR1 is GTSNPN and CDR2 is SVGIG (reference sequence). The CDR3 extends over 13 amino acids. The ends lost 2 bases at V and 4 bases at J; junction bases unmatched: 4. The chain's CDR3 is CAWSKAGAETQYF. Written as DNA, the CDR3 is TGTGCCTGGAGTAAGGCGGGAGCAGAGACCCAGTACTTC.

The chain is built from TRBV6-2 or TRBV6-3 and TRBJ2-2; D not resolved. V was clipped by 7 bases and J by 1 base, with 10 bases between them. Germline V gene data show CDR1 as MNHEY and CDR2 as SVGEGT. The CDR3 loop spans 14 amino acids. DNA of the CDR3: TGTGCCAGCACTCGAGGAGAGAACACCGGGGAGCTGTTTTTT. This sequence encodes CASTRGENTGELFF.

This rearrangement joins TRBV15 to TRBJ2-5, with 7 bases identical to TRBD1. Germline loops: CDR1 LNHNV, CDR2 YYDKDF (reference sequence). The CDR3 extends over 16 amino acids. The V segment lost 4 bases and the J segment 0 bases; nucleotides outside the gene matches: 8. The CDR3 is CATSTSKDRHQETQYF. CDR3 bases: TGTGCCACCAGCACATCCAAGGACAGGCACCAAGAGACCCAGTACTTC.

This clonotype was picked up a small number of times. The rearrangement joins TRBV28 to TRBJ1-3; D is perhaps TRBD1 (5 bases). From germline, CDR1 is MDHEN and CDR2 SYDVKM. The CDR3 extends over 14 amino acids. The ends were cut back, 7 bases at V and 2 bases at J, with 12 bases in the middle. This CDR3 reads CASIRDRPGNTIYF. In nucleotides, the CDR3 is TGTGCCAGCATCAGGGACCGCCCTGGAAACACCATATATTTT. The entire variable domain, with the rest obtained from reference TRBV28 and TRBJ1-3, is as follows: DVKVTQSSRYLVKRTGEKVFLECVQDMDHENMFWYRQDPGLGLRLIYFSYDVKMKEKGDIPEGYSVSREKKERFSLILESASTNQTSMYLCASIRDRPGNTIYFGEGSWLTVV.